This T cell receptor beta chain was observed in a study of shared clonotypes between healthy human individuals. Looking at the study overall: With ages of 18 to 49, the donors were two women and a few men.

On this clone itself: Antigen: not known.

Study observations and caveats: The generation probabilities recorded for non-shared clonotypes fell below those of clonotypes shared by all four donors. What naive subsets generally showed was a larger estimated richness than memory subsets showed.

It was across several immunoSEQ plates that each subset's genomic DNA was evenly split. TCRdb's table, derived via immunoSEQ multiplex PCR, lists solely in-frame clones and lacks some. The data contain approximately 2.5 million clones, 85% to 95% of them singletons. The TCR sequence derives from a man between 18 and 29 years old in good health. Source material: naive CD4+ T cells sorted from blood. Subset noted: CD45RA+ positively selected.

CDR3 loop: CASSLLPPAPQYF. CDR3 DNA sequence: TGTGCCAGCAGTTTATTGCCCCCAGCGCCCCAGTACTTC. The chain combines TRBV28 with TRBJ2-5, with D unresolved. Germline loops: CDR1 MDHEN, CDR2 SYDVKM. Trimming removed 1 base from V and 9 bases from J, with 12 bases in between. The CDR3 contains 13 residues.